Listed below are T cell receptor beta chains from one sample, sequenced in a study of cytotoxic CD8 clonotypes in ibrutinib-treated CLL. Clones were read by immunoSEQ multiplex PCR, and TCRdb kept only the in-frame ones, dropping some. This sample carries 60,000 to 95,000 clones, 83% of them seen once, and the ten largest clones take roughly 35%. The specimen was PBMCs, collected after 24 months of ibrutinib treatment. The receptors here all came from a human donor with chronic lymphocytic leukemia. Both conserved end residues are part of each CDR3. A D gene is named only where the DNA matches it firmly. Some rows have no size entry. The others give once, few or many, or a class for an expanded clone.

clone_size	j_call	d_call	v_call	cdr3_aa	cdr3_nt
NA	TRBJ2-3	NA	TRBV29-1	CSAEGGADTQYF	TGCAGCGCAGAGGGGGGGGCAGATACGCAGTATTTT
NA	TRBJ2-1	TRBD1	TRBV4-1	CASSQGGQDNEQFF	TGCGCCAGCAGCCAAGGGGGACAGGACAATGAGCAGTTCTTC
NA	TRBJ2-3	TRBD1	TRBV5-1	CASSFQGQGEGDTQYF	TGCGCCAGCAGCTTTCAGGGACAGGGCGAGGGAGATACGCAGTATTTT
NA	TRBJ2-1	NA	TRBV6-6	CASGSPGTTAAAEQFF	TGTGCCAGCGGTAGCCCCGGGACAACGGCAGCGGCTGAGCAGTTCTTC
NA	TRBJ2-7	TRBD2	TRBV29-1	CSVGQAGGEQYF	TGCAGCGTTGGACAGGCGGGGGGCGAGCAGTACTTC
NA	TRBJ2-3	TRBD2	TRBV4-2	CASSQILAETHTDTQYF	TGTGCCAGCAGCCAGATACTAGCGGAGACGCACACAGATACGCAGTATTTT
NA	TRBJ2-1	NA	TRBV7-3	CASSLLEWNEQFF	TGTGCCAGCAGCTTATTGGAATGGAATGAGCAGTTCTTC
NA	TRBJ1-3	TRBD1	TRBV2	CASARDRGRDTIYF	TGTGCCAGCGCAAGGGACAGGGGGCGAGACACCATATATTTT
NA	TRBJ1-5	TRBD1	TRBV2	CASSLGTGGQMPQHF	TGTGCCAGCAGCCTCGGGACAGGGGGACAAATGCCCCAGCATTTT
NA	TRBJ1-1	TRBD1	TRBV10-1	CASRSGTGSTEAFF	TGCGCCAGTAGATCCGGGACAGGGAGCACTGAAGCTTTCTTT
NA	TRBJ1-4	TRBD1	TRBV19	CASSPRQGSNEKLFF	TGTGCCAGTAGTCCAAGACAGGGCTCTAATGAAAAACTGTTTTTT
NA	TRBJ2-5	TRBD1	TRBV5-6	CASSTGTGRGETQYF	TGTGCCAGCAGCACCGGGACAGGCAGAGGGGAGACCCAGTACTTC
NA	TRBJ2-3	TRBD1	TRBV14	CASSRTGGTDTQYF	TGTGCCAGCAGCCGGACAGGGGGCACAGATACGCAGTATTTT
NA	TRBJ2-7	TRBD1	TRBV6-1	CASSERSMAGGVGYEQYF	TGTGCCAGCAGTGAACGCAGCATGGCAGGGGGAGTCGGCTACGAGCAGTACTTC
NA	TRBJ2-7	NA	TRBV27	CASSLATSTEQYF	TGTGCCAGCAGTTTGGCGACGTCCACAGAGCAGTACTTC
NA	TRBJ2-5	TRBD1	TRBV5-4	CASSWDRGSETQYF	TGTGCCAGCAGCTGGGACAGGGGATCAGAGACCCAGTACTTC
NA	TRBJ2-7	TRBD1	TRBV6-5	CASSRDRSYEQYF	TGTGCCAGCAGTCGGGACAGATCCTACGAGCAGTACTTC
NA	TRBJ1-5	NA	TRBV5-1	CASSLRGGRDQPQHF	TGCGCCAGCAGCTTACGGGGGGGACGAGATCAGCCCCAGCATTTT
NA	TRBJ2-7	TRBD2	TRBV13	CASSKASGSVYEQYF	TGTGCCAGCAGCAAAGCTAGCGGGAGTGTATACGAGCAGTACTTC
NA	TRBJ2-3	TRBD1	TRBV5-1	CASSLAPGQGTDTQYF	TGCGCCAGCAGCTTGGCCCCGGGACAGGGCACAGATACGCAGTATTTT
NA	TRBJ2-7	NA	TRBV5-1	CASSPARDREQYF	TGCGCCAGCAGCCCCGCCCGCGATCGCGAGCAGTACTTC
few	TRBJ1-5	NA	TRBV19	CASSPRASEYQPQHF	TGTGCCAGTAGTCCCCGGGCGAGCGAATATCAGCCCCAGCATTTT
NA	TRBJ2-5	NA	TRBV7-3	CASSLLGGLTGETQYF	TGTGCCAGCAGCTTATTAGGCGGATTGACGGGGGAGACCCAGTACTTC
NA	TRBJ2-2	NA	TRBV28	CASSSYNIMGVGTGELFF	TGTGCCAGCAGTTCATATAACATTATGGGGGTTGGCACCGGGGAGCTGTTTTTT
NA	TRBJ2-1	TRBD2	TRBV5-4	CASSVSGGGSHNEQFF	TGTGCCAGCAGCGTCAGCGGGGGAGGATCTCACAATGAGCAGTTCTTC